This T cell receptor beta chain was profiled in a study of blood T cell repertoires in COVID-19. Across the whole study: COVID-19 samples, acute and convalescent, were from the United States, Italy and Spain.

Source study methods: Reference gene primer amplification in the assay estimated nucleated cell counts. Only in-frame clones appear in the TCRdb table, and some are missing; sequencing was by immunoSEQ multiplex PCR. That table is the source of V, J and clone size, and D and trimming were worked out from the DNA. The top ten clones hold 13% to 15% of a sample with about 51,000 clones, 80% to 85% of them seen once. Germline CDR1 MGHDK, CDR2 SYGVNS. The CDR3 length is 12 residues. Trimming took 5 bases from V and 5 from J, leaving 6 bases between them. The sequencing input was peripheral blood. V usage is TRBV25-1 and J usage is TRBJ2-2; no firm D call. The sequence came from a human donor with acute or convalescent COVID-19. The donor label of this sample is uncertain. CDR3 sequence reads: CASSSQTGELFF. CDR3 nucleotides: TGTGCCAGCAGTTCTCAGACCGGGGAGCTGTTTTTT.